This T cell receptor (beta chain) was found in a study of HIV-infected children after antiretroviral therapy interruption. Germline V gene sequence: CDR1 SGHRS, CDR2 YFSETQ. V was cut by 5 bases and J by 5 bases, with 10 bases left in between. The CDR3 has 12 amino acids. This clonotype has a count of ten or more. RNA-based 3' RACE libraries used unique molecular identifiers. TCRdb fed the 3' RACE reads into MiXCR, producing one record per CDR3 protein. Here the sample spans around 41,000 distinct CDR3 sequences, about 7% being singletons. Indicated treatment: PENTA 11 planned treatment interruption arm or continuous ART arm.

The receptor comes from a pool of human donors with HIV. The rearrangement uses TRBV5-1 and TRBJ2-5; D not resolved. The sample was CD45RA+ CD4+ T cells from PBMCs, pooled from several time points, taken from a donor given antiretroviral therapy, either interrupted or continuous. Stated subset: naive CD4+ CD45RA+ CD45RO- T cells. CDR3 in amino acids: CASSATAETQYF. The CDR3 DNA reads TGCGCCAGCAGTGCCACCGCTGAGACCCAGTACTTC. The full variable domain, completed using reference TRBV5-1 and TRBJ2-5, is KAGVTQTPRYLIKTRGQQVTLSCSPISGHRSVSWYQQTPGQGLQFLFEYFSETQRNKGNFPGRFSGRQFSNSRSEMNVSTLELGDSALYLCASSATAETQYFGPGTRLLVL.